This T cell receptor beta chain was observed in a study of blood T cell repertoires in COVID-19. Study details: From the United States, Italy and Spain came samples of acute and convalescent COVID-19. The analysed material was cDNA or gDNA that came from T cells, B-cell-depleted T cells, or PBMCs.

Original data processing: Counts of nucleated cells, estimated from reference gene primer amplification, were obtained. Clones were read by immunoSEQ multiplex PCR, and TCRdb kept only the in-frame ones, dropping some. Clonal size and the V and J genes are those of that table, whereas D and trimming came from the DNA. The sample yields 120,000 or so clones, 70% to 90% seen once. The CDR3 loop spans 15 amino acids. Trimming pared 5 bases from V and 0 bases from J, leaving 14 bases between. CDR1 is SGHAT, CDR2 FQNNGV, per germline. The source material was peripheral blood. The genes are TRBV11-2 and TRBJ2-7; D not certain. This TCR was recovered from a woman aged 45-59 years with acute or convalescent COVID-19. The CDR3 protein is CASSLTLASSYEQYF. DNA for the CDR3: TGTGCCAGCAGCCTAACCCTCGCTAGCTCCTACGAGCAGTACTTC.